The 31 T cell receptor beta chains below all came from one sample that was sequenced in a study of blood T cell repertoires in COVID-19. The table came from immunoSEQ multiplex PCR; TCRdb's copy has only in-frame clones and leaves some out. The table has 350,000 to 400,000 clones, roughly 90% seen once. The specimen sequenced was peripheral blood. The source is a woman in her 30s with COVID-19, enrolled during active disease.

V and J are TRBV4-2 and TRBJ2-3, with 8 bases aligning to TRBD2. Germline V gene sequence: CDR1 LGHNA, CDR2 YNFKEQ. Germline trimming cut 0 bases from V and 0 bases from J; bases unmatched to any gene: 5. The length of the CDR3 is 17 residues. This CDR3 reads CASSQEPRGVSTDTQYF. The CDR3 region has the DNA TGTGCCAGCAGCCAAGAACCGCGGGGGGTAAGCACAGATACGCAGTATTTT.

The chain is built from TRBV4-1 and TRBJ1-1, with D perhaps TRBD1 (6 bases). Looked up from germline, CDR1 is MGHRA and CDR2 is YSYEKL. CDR3 length: 14 amino acids. V was pared by 3 bases and J by 3 bases, with 11 bases between. Written as DNA, the CDR3 is TGCGCCAGCAGCCAGGGAGGGGGGTACACTGAAGCTTTCTTT. Amino acids: CASSQGGGYTEAFF.

This sequence joins TRBV11-2 and TRBJ1-4; no clear D gene. The V gene's germline CDR1 is SGHAT and CDR2 FQNNGV. V dropped 2 bases and J dropped 12 bases, with 28 bases sitting between them. This CDR3 is built from 18 residues. The CDR3 sequence is CASSLRLLSTLVEPELFF. In DNA form, the CDR3 reads TGTGCCAGCAGCTTAAGACTTCTATCCACTCTCGTAGAGCCTGAACTGTTTTTT.

The genes are TRBV19 and TRBJ1-1; 7 nucleotides agree with TRBD1. Germline loops: CDR1 LNHDA, CDR2 SQIVND (reference sequence). The V gene end was trimmed by 10 bases and the J gene end by 3 bases; junction bases not matched to a gene: 5. The CDR3 runs 12 residues. The CDR3 sequence is CAIGDRDTEAFF. Written as DNA, the CDR3 is TGTGCCATCGGAGACAGGGACACTGAAGCTTTCTTT.

V usage is TRBV5-4 and J usage is TRBJ2-5; 7 positions match TRBD1. The CDR3 length is 15 residues. The junction had 9 bases not matched to a gene; V was cut back by 2 bases and J by 5 bases. The germline CDR1 and CDR2 sequences are SGHNT and YYREEE (reference sequence). CDR3 protein: CASSFRTGGAETQYF. CDR3 bases: TGTGCCAGCAGCTTTCGGACAGGCGGCGCGGAGACCCAGTACTTC.

The sample holds many counts of this clone. This rearrangement joins TRBV9 to TRBJ2-3; the match to TRBD2 covers 10 bases. This CDR3 comprises 16 residues. Germline V gene sequence: CDR1 SGDLS, CDR2 YYNGEE. The ends lost 0 bases at V and 4 bases at J; junction bases unmatched: 5. The CDR3 region has the DNA TGTGCCAGCAGCGTAGAGAGTCTAGCGGGAGCAGATACGCAGTATTTT. It codes for CASSVESLAGADTQYF.

The chain uses TRBV4-3 and TRBJ1-3; D perhaps matches TRBD1 (6 bases). The V end was cut by 1 base, the J end by 2 bases, with 12 bases between. CDR3 size: 16 residues. CDR1 is LGHNA, CDR2 YSLEER, per germline. CDR3 coding DNA: TGCGCCAGCAGCCAAGTTGACAGGAATACTGGAAACACCATATATTTT. Residues: CASSQVDRNTGNTIYF.

This chain joins TRBV12-3 or TRBV12-4 and TRBJ1-2; D remains unclear. Trimming took 3 bases from V and 6 from J, leaving 11 bases between them. The CDR3 extends over 13 amino acids. In DNA form, the CDR3 reads TGTGCCAGCAGTTTTCTTGTTATCGATGGCTACACCTTC. It is translated as CASSFLVIDGYTF.

As DNA, the CDR3 is TGTGCCAGCAGTAAGACAGGGGGCGGCTTCAGCACTGAAGCTTTCTTT. It is translated as CASSKTGGGFSTEAFF. This chain joins TRBV6-2 or TRBV6-3 and TRBJ1-1; 10 nucleotides agree with TRBD1. Germline CDR1 reads MNHEY; CDR2 reads SVGEGT. The CDR3 length is 16 residues. The V gene end was trimmed by 5 bases and the J gene end by 4 bases; junction bases not matched to a gene: 10.

This sequence joins TRBV18 and TRBJ2-3, with 8 nucleotides matching TRBD2. After removal of 6 bases from V and 4 bases from J, the junction contained 12 bases not matched to a gene. In germline, CDR1 is KGHSH, CDR2 LQKENI. This CDR3 is 16 amino acids long. The CDR3 is CASSPSGLEGADTQYF. The CDR3 DNA reads as TGTGCCAGCTCTCCCTCGGGACTAGAGGGCGCAGATACGCAGTATTTT.

The chain is built from TRBV7-2 and TRBJ1-2, with TRBD1 as a possible D gene (6 bases). CDR1 is SGHTA and CDR2 is FQGNSA in the germline V gene. CDR3 size: 14 residues. Trimming stripped 5 bases from V and 8 bases from J, with 18 bases between. CDR3 in amino acids: CASSLQGHAWGYTF. CDR3 coding DNA: TGTGCCAGCAGCCTACAGGGCCACGCCTGGGGCTACACCTTC.

V gene TRBV19 combines with J gene TRBJ2-7; the match to TRBD2 covers 11 bases. The CDR3 is 16 amino acids. Per the germline V gene, CDR1 is LNHDA and CDR2 is SQIVND (reference sequence). The junction had 10 bases not matched to a gene; V was cut back by 5 bases and J by 4 bases. The chain's CDR3 is CASSPRSASGGYEQYF. The CDR3 coding sequence is TGTGCCAGTAGTCCCAGGTCGGCTAGCGGGGGGTACGAGCAGTACTTC.

The V and J genes are TRBV10-3 and TRBJ2-3; 8 bases line up with TRBD2. This CDR3 contains 15 residues. Germline V gene data show CDR1 as ENHRY and CDR2 as SYGVKD. Trimming removed 4 bases from V and 2 bases from J; junction bases left unmatched: 5. The CDR3 sequence: CAISGRAGDTDTQYF. The CDR3 nucleotides read TGTGCCATCAGTGGCCGAGCGGGAGACACAGATACGCAGTATTTT.

The chain joins TRBV9 to TRBJ2-2, with D uncertain. CDR3 length equals 12 residues. CDR1 is SGDLS and CDR2 is YYNGEE in the germline V gene. V was trimmed by 0 bases and J by 9 bases, leaving 6 bases between them. CDR3 loop: CASSVGARELFF. The CDR3 nucleotides read TGTGCCAGCAGCGTAGGGGCGAGGGAGCTGTTTTTT.

This chain joins TRBV29-1 and TRBJ2-1; D is unclear. Per germline, CDR1 SQVTM and CDR2 ANQGSEA. Trimming cost V 6 bases and J 0 bases, with 12 bases left between them. The CDR3 runs to 14 residues. The chain's CDR3 is CSVVAGSSYNEQFF. CDR3 nucleotides: TGCAGCGTGGTAGCCGGTAGCTCCTACAATGAGCAGTTCTTC.

The V call is TRBV2, the J call TRBJ1-1; 7 bases map to TRBD1. The V and J ends lost 4 bases and 4 bases, in that order; junction bases with no gene match: 6. Germline V gene data show CDR1 as SNHLY and CDR2 as FYNNEI. The CDR3 sequence is 14 residues long. The CDR3 region has the DNA TGTGCCAGCAGTGCGGACAGGACGGGCACTGAAGCTTTCTTT. This encodes CASSADRTGTEAFF.

V is TRBV29-1 and J is TRBJ2-3; D is possibly TRBD1 (7 bases). This CDR3 has 15 residues. The V gene's germline CDR1 is SQVTM and CDR2 ANQGSEA. Trimming took 6 bases from V and 4 from J, leaving 20 bases between them. In DNA form, the CDR3 reads TGCAGCGTGAGCCCGACAGGGACTTTGCCAGATACGCAGTATTTT. Amino acid sequence: CSVSPTGTLPDTQYF.

V is TRBV24-1 and J is TRBJ2-1; 7 positions agree with TRBD2. This CDR3 comprises 17 residues. Germline CDR1 reads KGHDR; CDR2 reads SFDVKD. The V segment lost 0 bases and the J segment 0 bases; nucleotides outside the gene matches: 4. CDR3 residues: CATSDLVGGSSYNEQFF. The CDR3 DNA is TGTGCCACCAGTGATTTGGTAGGCGGGAGCTCCTACAATGAGCAGTTCTTC.

The sample holds one count of this clone. The genes are TRBV5-4 and TRBJ2-2, with TRBD2 as a possible D gene (6 bases). The CDR3 extends over 13 amino acids. V was trimmed by 0 bases and J by 6 bases, leaving 6 bases between them. Germline-derived CDR1 and CDR2 are SGHNT and YYREEE (reference sequence). The CDR3 sequence is CASSLASAGELFF. CDR3 in DNA: TGTGCCAGCAGCTTGGCTAGCGCCGGGGAGCTGTTTTTT.

This clone came up once. The gene calls are TRBV6-5 and TRBJ1-5; D possibly corresponds to TRBD1 (6 bases). The CDR3 spans 14 residues. The germline CDR1 and CDR2 sequences are MNHEY and SVGAGI. Between the trimmed V and J ends, which lost 5 bases and 3 bases, there was a span of 11 bases. The CDR3 spells CASSPRTDNQPQHF. CDR3 sequence (DNA): TGTGCCAGCAGTCCTAGGACAGACAATCAGCCCCAGCATTTT.

The chain uses TRBV28 and TRBJ1-5; D not certain. V was cut by 7 bases and J by 1 base, with 8 bases left in between. The CDR3 is 13 residues long. Germline CDR1 is MDHEN and CDR2 is SYDVKM. The CDR3 bases are TGTGCCAGCAAGCTGATCAGCAATCAGCCCCAGCATTTT. It codes for CASKLISNQPQHF.

The rearrangement links TRBV2 to TRBJ1-5; D is possibly TRBD1 (6 bases). The germline V gene encodes CDR1 SNHLY and CDR2 FYNNEI. CDR3 size: 14 residues. Trimming took 5 bases from V and 7 from J, leaving 15 bases between them. The CDR3 DNA sequence: TGTGCCAGCAGTTCGGGCTACAGGGAACAGCCCCAGCATTTT. Residues: CASSSGYREQPQHF.

The chain couples TRBV6-5 to TRBJ1-1, with 8 bases fitting TRBD1. This CDR3 comprises 15 residues. J gave up 4 bases and V 6 bases, and 10 bases lay outside the gene matches. Germline CDR1 MNHEY, CDR2 SVGAGI. CDR3 nucleotides: TGTGCCAGCAGCTCCGTGACAGGGGTGGGCACTGAAGCTTTCTTT. Residues: CASSSVTGVGTEAFF.

This chain uses TRBV25-1 with TRBJ1-1, with a weak D call TRBD1 (5 bases). The CDR3 runs to 13 residues. Germline CDR1 is MGHDK and CDR2 is SYGVNS. Between the trimmed V and J ends, which lost 5 bases and 6 bases, there was a span of 13 bases. Here the CDR3 DNA reads TGTGCCAGCAGTTCCCTTGGGGCCCCTGAAGCTTTCTTT. This translates into CASSSLGAPEAFF.

This chain uses TRBV2 with TRBJ2-2, with 10 bases matching TRBD2. The CDR3 runs to 16 residues. V was pared by 7 bases and J by 2 bases, with 7 bases of the junction left unmatched. Germline CDR1 SNHLY, CDR2 FYNNEI. The CDR3 loop is CASTVLAGVNTGELFF. In DNA, the CDR3 is TGTGCCAGCACCGTTCTAGCGGGGGTCAACACCGGGGAGCTGTTTTTT.

For the CDR3, the DNA is TGTGCCAGCAGTGAAGGGACAGGGGAAACTGAAGCTTTCTTT. This codes for CASSEGTGETEAFF. The V and J genes are TRBV6-1 and TRBJ1-1, with 9 bases aligning to TRBD1. Germline CDR1 and CDR2: MNHNS and SASEGT. The CDR3 is made up of 14 amino acids. V shed 1 base and J 5 bases; nucleotides not matched to a gene: 2.

This CDR3 reads CASSTGTGFGSGANVLTF. CDR3 in DNA: TGTGCCAGCAGCACCGGGACAGGGTTTGGCTCTGGGGCCAACGTCCTGACTTTC. The rearrangement uses TRBV5-6 and TRBJ2-6, with 9 bases lining up with TRBD1. The CDR3 runs 18 residues. The V and J ends lost 4 bases and 0 bases, in that order; junction bases with no gene match: 8. Germline V gene data show CDR1 as SGHDT and CDR2 as YYEEEE.

The chain carries TRBV19 and TRBJ2-3, with 13 bases fitting TRBD2. V was pared by 4 bases and J by 4 bases, with 5 bases of the junction left unmatched. There are 16 residues in the CDR3. Looked up from germline, CDR1 is LNHDA and CDR2 is SQIVND (reference sequence). The CDR3 sequence is CASSRRLAGGSDTQYF. Here the CDR3 DNA reads TGTGCCAGTAGTAGAAGACTAGCGGGGGGATCAGATACGCAGTATTTT.

This chain connects TRBV10-3 to TRBJ2-3; 7 nucleotides align to TRBD2. V was pared by 0 bases and J by 9 bases, with 3 bases of the junction left unmatched. This CDR3 has 13 residues. Germline CDR1 and CDR2: ENHRY and SYGVKD. The CDR3 protein is CAISESGLVTQYF. As DNA, the CDR3 is TGTGCCATCAGTGAGTCCGGACTAGTCACGCAGTATTTT.

The chain links TRBV20-1 to TRBJ1-6; D unclear. Germline CDR1 is DFQATT and CDR2 is SNEGSKA (reference sequence). The V gene lost 1 base and the J gene lost 18 bases, with 13 bases spanning the gap. The length of the CDR3 is 11 residues. The CDR3 region is CSARVGVAHHF. The CDR3 nucleotides are TGCAGTGCTAGAGTCGGGGTGGCCCACCACTTT.

The chain couples TRBV11-3 to TRBJ1-1; D possibly corresponds to TRBD1 (5 bases). The germline V and J ends were trimmed by 5 bases and 1 base, with 14 bases remaining between them. In germline, CDR1 is SGHNT, CDR2 YENEEA. The CDR3 runs 15 residues. For the CDR3, the DNA is TGTGCCAGCAGCCCTCGGGGGTTCCAGAACACTGAAGCTTTCTTT. Its protein is CASSPRGFQNTEAFF.